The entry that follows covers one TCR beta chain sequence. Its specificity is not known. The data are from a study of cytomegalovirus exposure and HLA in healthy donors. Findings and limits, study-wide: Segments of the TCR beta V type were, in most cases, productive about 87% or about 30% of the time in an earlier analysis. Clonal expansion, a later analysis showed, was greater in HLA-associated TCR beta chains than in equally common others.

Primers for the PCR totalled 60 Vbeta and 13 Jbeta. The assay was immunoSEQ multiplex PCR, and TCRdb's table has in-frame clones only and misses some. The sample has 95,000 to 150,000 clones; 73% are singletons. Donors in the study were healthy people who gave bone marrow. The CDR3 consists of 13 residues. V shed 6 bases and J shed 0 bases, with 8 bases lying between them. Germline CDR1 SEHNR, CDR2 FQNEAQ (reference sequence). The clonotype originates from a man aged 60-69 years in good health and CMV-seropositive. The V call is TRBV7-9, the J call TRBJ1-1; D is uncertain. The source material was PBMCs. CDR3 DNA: TGTGCCAGCAGGAAACACCTGAACACTGAAGCTTTCTTT. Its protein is CASRKHLNTEAFF.